This is a list of T cell receptor beta chains from one sample in a study of T-cell reconstitution after alpha-beta-depleted transplantation in children. From the PCR reads, TCRdb called clonotypes with MiXCR, one entry per CDR3 protein. Of over 550,000 distinct CDR3 sequences in the sample, roughly 10% are singletons; the top ten hold roughly 4%. The sequencing here drew on PBMCs from the stem cell graft donor, taken from the stem cell graft. These receptors all come from a human donor who donated a stem cell graft to a child with acute myeloid leukemia. Each CDR3 is given without its conserved first and last residue. The D gene is left open where the match is weak.

D | J | V | CDR3
TRBD2 | TRBJ2-2 | TRBV12-3/TRBV12-4 | ASGRDGELF
TRBD1 | TRBJ2-3 | TRBV20-1 | SARQGASTDTQY
. | TRBJ2-1 | TRBV14 | ASSQDWGEQF
. | TRBJ2-4 | TRBV7-8 | ASSFGGFGLAKNIQY
TRBD2 | TRBJ2-2 | TRBV30 | AWDPLAGGSVGELF
. | TRBJ2-3 | TRBV5-6 | ASSLPRGSDTQY
TRBD1 | TRBJ2-7 | TRBV6-5 | ASSQDRGDTYEQY
. | TRBJ2-1 | TRBV27 | ASSHFEGGNEQF
. | TRBJ2-2 | TRBV11-2 | ASSLVGRGGLNTGELF
. | TRBJ2-7 | TRBV6-2/TRBV6-3 | ASRSYSHEQY
TRBD1 | TRBJ1-2 | TRBV29-1 | SVEDLPGTGLYGYT
TRBD2 | TRBJ2-3 | TRBV4-2 | ASRSTSGRRADTQY
TRBD1 | TRBJ2-4 | TRBV20-1 | SAGTGGAGTDIQY
. | TRBJ1-2 | TRBV4-1 | ASSQDRTDVSYGYT
TRBD2 | TRBJ2-3 | TRBV12-5 | ASGHTSGPTDTQY
TRBD2 | TRBJ2-3 | TRBV11-1 | ASSDSRLAGVRITDTQY
. | TRBJ2-5 | TRBV7-9 | ASSWGKGSLQETQY
TRBD2 | TRBJ2-1 | TRBV2 | ASSEIVWTSGKGNEQF
. | TRBJ2-7 | TRBV7-8 | ASSLVGQNRVGYEQY
. | TRBJ2-5 | TRBV3-1 | ASSPWGSETQY
TRBD2 | TRBJ2-1 | TRBV20-1 | SARESAGGPHNEQF
TRBD2 | TRBJ2-4 | TRBV4-2 | ASSQDSGLAKNIQY
TRBD1 | TRBJ2-7 | TRBV20-1 | SASPGGYTYEQY
TRBD1 | TRBJ2-2 | TRBV24-1 | ATSDFGEGQGANTGELF
TRBD2 | TRBJ2-1 | TRBV28 | ASSSSREISYNEQF
TRBD1 | TRBJ1-4 | TRBV20-1 | SARESSRDRAKLF
TRBD1 | TRBJ2-1 | TRBV5-1 | ASSQGQIAHEQF
TRBD2 | TRBJ2-1 | TRBV12-3/TRBV12-4 | ASTALAGGPGEQF
TRBD2 | TRBJ2-3 | TRBV27 | ASSPLPPGGSIADTQY
TRBD1 | TRBJ1-2 | TRBV20-1 | SANRQGRVLGYT
TRBD2 | TRBJ2-1 | TRBV5-1 | ASSLGGLAAYNEQF
. | TRBJ2-1 | TRBV14 | ASSQDFTGEQF
. | TRBJ2-7 | TRBV6-2/TRBV6-3 | ASSYSSGETYEQY
TRBD2 | TRBJ2-1 | TRBV30 | ALTSGGAFLEQF
. | TRBJ2-2 | TRBV7-9 | ASVMSTNTGELF
. | TRBJ2-6 | TRBV9 | ASSPSISANVLT
TRBD2 | TRBJ2-2 | TRBV5-1 | ASSPGLAANTGELF
TRBD2 | TRBJ2-1 | TRBV6-2/TRBV6-3 | ASSYRGSRFNEQF
. | TRBJ2-5 | TRBV20-1 | SARGSVAETQY
TRBD2 | TRBJ2-5 | TRBV29-1 | SVTPSGRETQY
. | TRBJ2-3 | TRBV18 | ASSPDRRTDTQY
TRBD2 | TRBJ2-1 | TRBV20-1 | SASLLAGVVEQV
. | TRBJ1-1 | TRBV20-1 | SARDRRGDTEAF
TRBD1 | TRBJ2-7 | TRBV5-5 | ASRHGTGDYEQY
. | TRBJ2-4 | TRBV5-6 | ASSPDQNIQY
. | TRBJ2-5 | TRBV27 | ASSLSRQSGETQY
. | TRBJ1-2 | TRBV29-1 | SVVPGYT
TRBD2 | TRBJ2-7 | TRBV7-9 | ASSLAGGGKEQY
TRBD1 | TRBJ2-5 | TRBV5-5 | ASSSPTGARETQY
. | TRBJ2-3 | TRBV7-2 | ASSRRVEITDTQY
. | TRBJ1-1 | TRBV6-2/TRBV6-3 | ASSSQGKNTEAF
TRBD1 | TRBJ2-1 | TRBV7-2 | ASTTTIGQGGYNEQF